The 13 T cell receptor beta chains presented below share a single source sample, sequenced in a study of blood T cell repertoires in COVID-19. The protocol was immunoSEQ multiplex PCR, while the TCRdb copy is restricted to in-frame clones and leaves out a portion. The data contain 150,000 or so clones, 88% of them seen just once; the ten biggest clones take up around a quarter. Sequenced input: peripheral blood. Receptor source: a man in his sixties with acute or convalescent COVID-19.

The V and J genes are TRBV30 and TRBJ1-6; 11 bases fit TRBD1. The CDR3 runs to 14 residues. V lost 8 bases and J lost 6; bases outside the gene matches: 6. Germline V gene sequence: CDR1 GTSNPN, CDR2 SVGIG (reference sequence). The DNA for the CDR3 is TGTGCCCTAGGGACAGGGGGTTTTAATTCACCCCTCCACTTT. As protein: CALGTGGFNSPLHF.

The rearrangement joins TRBV12-3 or TRBV12-4 to TRBJ1-1; 8 bases are a match to TRBD1. The CDR3 contains 13 residues. Trimming took 7 bases from V and 3 from J; bases not matched to a gene: 4. The CDR3 region has the DNA TGTGCCAGCAATCAGGGGGCTCACACTGAAGCTTTCTTT. This gives the protein CASNQGAHTEAFF.

The V call is TRBV5-6, the J call TRBJ1-2, with 8 nucleotides matching TRBD1. J was trimmed by 8 bases and V by 3 bases; bases with no gene match: 6. From germline, CDR1 is SGHDT and CDR2 YYEEEE. This CDR3 spans 13 amino acids. CDR3 bases: TGTGCCAGCAGCTCCAGGGGGCAGTGGGGCTACACCTTC. Its translation: CASSSRGQWGYTF.

The rearrangement uses TRBV27 and TRBJ1-2, with 7 bases fitting TRBD1. Germline V gene sequence: CDR1 MNHEY, CDR2 SMNVEV (reference sequence). The length of the CDR3 is 14 residues. With V trimmed by 6 bases and J by 3 bases, 7 bases remained unmatched. CDR3 protein: CASSPRGSHYGYTF. The CDR3 nucleotides read TGTGCCAGCAGCCCCAGGGGGAGCCACTATGGCTACACCTTC.

The chain joins TRBV2 to TRBJ2-1; TRBD1 matches at 8 bases. This CDR3 is built from 13 residues. Trimming took 6 bases from V and 12 from J; bases not matched to a gene: 10. The germline V gene has CDR1 SNHLY and CDR2 FYNNEI. The CDR3 bases are TGTGCCAGCAGACTCGGACAGGGCGAGAGGCAGTTCTTC. Its translation is CASRLGQGERQFF.

This chain links TRBV27 with TRBJ2-7; D is undetermined. Germline CDR1 and CDR2: MNHEY and SMNVEV (reference sequence). The CDR3 sequence is 16 residues long. With 5 bases removed from V and 0 bases from J, the gap between germline ends came to 17 bases. CDR3 in DNA: TGTGCCAGCAGTCCCCAGAGGAGTCAAGGCTCCTACGAGCAGTACTTC. Translating it yields CASSPQRSQGSYEQYF.

J is TRBJ1-1 and V is TRBV19, with no clear D. V was cut by 10 bases and J by 4 bases, with 7 bases left in between. Germline V gene data show CDR1 as LNHDA and CDR2 as SQIVND (reference sequence). The CDR3 totals 10 residues. The DNA of the CDR3 is TGTGCCACCGGGGTCACTGAAGCTTTCTTT. Protein sequence: CATGVTEAFF.

The V gene is TRBV4-2, the J gene TRBJ1-5, with unresolved D. Germline lookup yields CDR1 LGHNA and CDR2 YNFKEQ. The V end lost 0 bases, the J end lost 3 bases, and 9 bases lay between the germline ends. The CDR3 sequence is 15 residues long. In nucleotides, the CDR3 is TGTGCCAGCAGCCAAGACAATAGTTTCAATCAGCCCCAGCATTTT. It yields the protein CASSQDNSFNQPQHF.

This clone was recorded once. The rearrangement links TRBV7-3 to TRBJ2-3; D ambiguous. With 2 bases removed from V and 6 bases from J, the gap between germline ends came to 9 bases. Germline V lookup: CDR1 SGHTA, CDR2 FQGTGA. There are 13 residues in the CDR3. The CDR3 spells CASSLGPEDTQYF. The CDR3 DNA reads TGTGCCAGCAGCTTAGGGCCCGAGGATACGCAGTATTTT.

The chain employs TRBV5-1 and TRBJ1-3; the D is unclear. The CDR3 is 15 amino acids. CDR1 SGHRS and CDR2 YFSETQ come from the germline V gene. The V end was cut by 0 bases, the J end by 2 bases, with 9 bases between. The chain's CDR3 is CASSLDRGPGNTIYF. CDR3 DNA sequence: TGCGCCAGCAGCTTGGATAGAGGGCCTGGAAACACCATATATTTT.

Here the CDR3 DNA reads TGCGCCAGCAGCCAAGATGAGCGGGGGGTCGGCGGGGAGCTGTTTTTT. As protein: CASSQDERGVGGELFF. This chain uses TRBV4-1 with TRBJ2-2; 9 bases map to TRBD2. Per the germline V gene, CDR1 is MGHRA and CDR2 is YSYEKL. V lost 0 bases, J lost 7 bases, and 6 bases stayed unmatched. The CDR3 sequence is 16 residues long.

The chain couples TRBV15 to TRBJ2-5, with a weak D call TRBD2 (6 bases). The CDR3 has 17 amino acids. V lost 3 bases and J lost 7, with 24 bases in between. Germline CDR1 reads LNHNV; CDR2 reads YYDKDF (reference sequence). The CDR3 loop reads CATSRKSTGLTAGTQYF. The CDR3 DNA is TGTGCCACCAGCAGGAAATCGACGGGACTGACGGCCGGGACCCAGTACTTC.

V and J are TRBV5-6 and TRBJ1-6; tentatively, D is TRBD1 (6 bases). CDR1 SGHDT and CDR2 YYEEEE come from the germline V gene. The CDR3 loop spans 15 amino acids. V was trimmed by 2 bases and J by 9 bases, leaving 15 bases between them. As DNA, the CDR3 is TGTGCCAGCAGCTTTCTGGACAGCGGTACTTCACCCCTCCACTTT. Protein product: CASSFLDSGTSPLHF.